This T cell receptor beta chain was observed in a study of STAT5B mutations in CD4+ large granular lymphocyte leukemia. CDR3 length equals 15 residues. Germline trimming cut 8 bases from V and 1 base from J; bases unmatched to any gene: 8. The germline CDR1 and CDR2 sequences are LGHNA and YNFKEQ. Per the authors' pipeline: Lowest detectable productive clonotype frequency was 2.59 x 10-5. Here immunoSEQ multiplex PCR was the method, and the copy in TCRdb shows in-frame clones only, minus some. For V, J and clone size, that table is used; D and trimming come from the DNA. In the table there are roughly 46,000 clones, around 81% of which are singletons. This clone has a handful of counts. Its antigen is undetermined. Study observations and caveats: Patient CD4-sorted repertoires looked more clonal than healthy CD4+ repertoires, even without putative leukemic clones. Top patient clones used TRBV06 genes more often: 8/27 versus 2/35 in controls.

This sequence was found in a human donor in good health. Sequencing input: CD4+ T cells from blood buffy coats. The chain combines TRBV4-2 with TRBJ1-1; TRBD1 matches at 9 bases. In DNA form, the CDR3 reads TGTGCCAGCCGGGACAGGACAGGGGCGAACACTGAAGCTTTCTTT. It encodes CASRDRTGANTEAFF.